These T cell receptor beta chains were read from a single sample in a study of prognosis after radiotherapy for stage I lung cancer. TCRdb re-derived calls from the multiplex PCR reads in MiXCR, one entry per CDR3 protein. Among around 25,000 distinct CDR3 sequences, under 40% were seen once, and the ten largest hold less than 70%. The sample was PBMCs, taken before or after stereotactic body radiation therapy (not recorded which). Every receptor here comes from a donor over 45 with non-small cell lung cancer. CDR3s include the opening cysteine and the closing phenylalanine or tryptophan. D genes are given only for firm matches. Clone size is shown for a subset of rows, as once, few, many or a class of expanded clone.

TRBV27	TRBD1	TRBJ2-5	.	CASSPGTGGAETQYF	TGTGCCAGCAGTCCCGGGACAGGGGGCGCGGAGACCCAGTACTTC
TRBV18	.	TRBJ1-1	.	CASSPPGGLNTEAFF	TGTGCCAGCTCACCACCCGGGGGTCTAAACACTGAAGCTTTCTTT
TRBV20-1	.	TRBJ2-1	.	CSASESMNEQFF	TGCAGTGCTAGTGAGTCGATGAATGAGCAGTTCTTC
TRBV6-4	TRBD2	TRBJ2-1	.	CASSQASGSMAQFF	TGTGCCAGCAGCCAGGCTAGCGGGAGTATGGCGCAGTTCTTC
TRBV7-9	.	TRBJ2-3	.	CASSPTFSGRETNTQYF	TGTGCCAGCAGCCCTACTTTTAGCGGCAGGGAGACGAATACGCAGTATTTT
TRBV28	.	TRBJ1-2	many	CASKGQFYTF	TGTGCCAGCAAAGGACAGTTCTACACCTTC
TRBV12-3/TRBV12-4	TRBD1	TRBJ2-5	many	CASSFGDRLGETQYF	TGTGCCAGCAGTTTTGGGGACAGGTTGGGGGAGACCCAGTACTTC
TRBV6-1	.	TRBJ1-4	many	CASSLGEGSVNEKLFF	TGTGCCAGCAGCCTTGGGGAGGGCAGCGTGAATGAAAAACTGTTTTTT
TRBV19	.	TRBJ2-7	.	CASSTATSSEQYF	TGTGCCAGTAGTACCGCCACTAGTTCGGAGCAGTACTTC
TRBV5-1	TRBD1	TRBJ1-5	many	CASSLGGTGGDQPQHF	TGCGCCAGCAGCTTGGGGGGGACAGGGGGCGATCAGCCCCAGCATTTT
TRBV30	.	TRBJ1-1	many	CAWNTGLGAFF	TGTGCCTGGAACACAGGCCTCGGAGCTTTCTTT
TRBV30	.	TRBJ1-5	many	CAWSGQDSQPQHF	TGTGCCTGGAGTGGGCAAGACAGCCAGCCCCAGCATTTT
TRBV6-5	.	TRBJ2-7	many	CASSLRWTQGYEQYF	TGTGCCAGCAGTTTGCGGTGGACCCAGGGGTACGAGCAGTACTTC
TRBV20-1	TRBD2	TRBJ2-2	.	CGASTTSWPNTGELFF	TGCGGTGCTAGTACGACTAGCTGGCCGAACACCGGGGAGCTGTTTTTT
TRBV24-1	.	TRBJ2-1	many	CATSEVWGSSEQFF	TGTGCCACCAGTGAAGTATGGGGTAGCAGTGAGCAGTTCTTC
TRBV27	.	TRBJ2-2	.	CASSLAGPGELFF	TGTGCCAGCAGTTTGGCCGGGCCCGGGGAGCTGTTTTTT
TRBV6-1	.	TRBJ2-7	.	CASSPGRVYEQYF	TGTGCCAGCAGTCCGGGGCGGGTTTACGAGCAGTACTTC
TRBV2	.	TRBJ2-7	many	CASRPQPGTPSSYEQYF	TGTGCCAGCAGACCCCAACCCGGGACTCCAAGCTCCTACGAGCAGTACTTC
TRBV7-4	TRBD2	TRBJ2-7	many	CASSLVASGRSSYEQYF	TGTGCCAGCAGCTTAGTGGCTAGCGGAAGAAGCTCCTACGAGCAGTACTTC
TRBV11-3	.	TRBJ1-2	many	CASSTQWGSYNYGYTF	TGTGCCAGCAGCACCCAATGGGGCAGTTATAACTATGGCTACACCTTC
TRBV29-1	TRBD1	TRBJ2-2	many	CSVEGQGTGELFF	TGCAGCGTTGAGGGACAGGGAACCGGGGAGCTGTTTTTT
TRBV7-8	TRBD2	TRBJ2-7	many	CASSATSSGGFYEQYF	TGTGCCAGCAGCGCCACCTCTAGCGGGGGGTTCTACGAGCAGTACTTC
TRBV28	.	TRBJ1-4	many	CASSFGHSEKLFF	TGTGCCAGCAGTTTTGGGCACTCCGAAAAACTGTTTTTT
TRBV20-1	.	TRBJ2-7	many	CSARDQAGSYEQYF	TGCAGTGCTAGAGACCAGGCAGGCTCCTACGAGCAGTACTTC
TRBV6-5	TRBD1	TRBJ2-7	few	CASSYSTPSRTGGSYEQYF	TGTGCCAGCAGTTACTCGACCCCTTCCCGGACAGGGGGTTCCTACGAGCAGTACTTC
TRBV7-8	TRBD1	TRBJ1-2	many	CASSSTRTGSLCTF	TGTGCCAGCAGCTCGACCAGGACAGGGAGCCTCTGCACCTTC
TRBV5-4	.	TRBJ1-6	.	CASTLGGGSSYNSPLHF	TGTGCCAGCACCCTTGGGGGAGGGAGCTCCTATAATTCACCCCTCCACTTT
TRBV9	.	TRBJ2-5	many	CASSPNRARATQYF	TGTGCCAGCAGCCCCAACCGGGCCAGGGCGACCCAGTACTTC
TRBV5-6	.	TRBJ1-2	many	CASSRRGGGLGYTF	TGTGCCAGCAGCCGTAGGGGGGGGGGCCTTGGCTACACCTTC
TRBV15	.	TRBJ1-2	.	CATSRQGHRYGYTF	TGTGCCACCAGCAGGCAGGGACATCGCTATGGCTACACCTTC
TRBV6-1	TRBD2	TRBJ2-3	large	CASSEGLAGADTQYF	TGTGCCAGCAGTGAAGGGCTAGCGGGAGCTGATACGCAGTATTTT
TRBV5-5	.	TRBJ2-1	.	CASSEAQGVNEQFF	TGTGCCAGCAGCGAAGCACAGGGTGTGAATGAGCAGTTCTTC
TRBV28	TRBD1	TRBJ2-1	many	CASREPGQGAIEQFF	TGTGCCAGCAGGGAGCCCGGTCAGGGGGCTATTGAGCAGTTCTTC
TRBV27	.	TRBJ2-1	many	CASSLGDEQFF	TGTGCCAGCAGTTTGGGAGATGAGCAGTTCTTC